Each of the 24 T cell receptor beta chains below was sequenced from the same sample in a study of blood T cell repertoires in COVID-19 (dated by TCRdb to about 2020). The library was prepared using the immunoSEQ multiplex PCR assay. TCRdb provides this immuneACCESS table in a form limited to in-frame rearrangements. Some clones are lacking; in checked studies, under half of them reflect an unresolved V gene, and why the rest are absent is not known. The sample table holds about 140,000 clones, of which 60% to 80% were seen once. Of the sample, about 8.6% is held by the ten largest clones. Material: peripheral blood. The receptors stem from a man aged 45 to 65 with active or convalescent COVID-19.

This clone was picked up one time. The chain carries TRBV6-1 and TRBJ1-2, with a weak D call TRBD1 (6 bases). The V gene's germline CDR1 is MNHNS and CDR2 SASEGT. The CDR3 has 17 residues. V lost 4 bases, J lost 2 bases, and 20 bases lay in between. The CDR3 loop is CASSGYRAQVTNYGYTF. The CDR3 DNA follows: TGTGCCAGCAGTGGGTACAGGGCCCAGGTTACCAACTATGGCTACACCTTC.

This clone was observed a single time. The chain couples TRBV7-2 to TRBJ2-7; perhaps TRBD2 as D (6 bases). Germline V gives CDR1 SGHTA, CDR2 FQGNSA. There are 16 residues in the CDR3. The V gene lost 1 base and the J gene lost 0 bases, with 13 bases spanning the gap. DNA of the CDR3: TGTGCCAGCAGCTTAGAGGAGGGGATCATCTCCTACGAGCAGTACTTC. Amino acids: CASSLEEGIISYEQYF.

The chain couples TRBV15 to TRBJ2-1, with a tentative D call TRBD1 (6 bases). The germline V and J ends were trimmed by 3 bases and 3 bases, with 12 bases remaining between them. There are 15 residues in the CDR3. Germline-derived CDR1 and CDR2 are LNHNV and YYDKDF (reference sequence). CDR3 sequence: CATSSHRVGYNEQFF. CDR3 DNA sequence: TGTGCCACCAGCAGTCACAGGGTGGGCTACAATGAGCAGTTCTTC.

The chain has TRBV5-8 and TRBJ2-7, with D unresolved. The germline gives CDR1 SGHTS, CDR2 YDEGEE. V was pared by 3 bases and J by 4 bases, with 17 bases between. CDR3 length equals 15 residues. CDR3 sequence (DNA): TGTGCCAGCAGCTCCGGCAGGCCATTAAGTTACGAGCAGTACTTC. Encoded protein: CASSSGRPLSYEQYF.

In nucleotides, the CDR3 is TGTGCCAGCAGCTTAGCGGGGGGGCGCGGTTCCTATGGCTACACCTTC. As protein: CASSLAGGRGSYGYTF. This chain links TRBV7-9 with TRBJ1-2; D perhaps matches TRBD1 (6 bases). The V gene lost 0 bases and the J gene lost 4 bases, with 15 bases spanning the gap. The germline CDR1 and CDR2 sequences are SEHNR and FQNEAQ (reference sequence). There are 16 residues in the CDR3.

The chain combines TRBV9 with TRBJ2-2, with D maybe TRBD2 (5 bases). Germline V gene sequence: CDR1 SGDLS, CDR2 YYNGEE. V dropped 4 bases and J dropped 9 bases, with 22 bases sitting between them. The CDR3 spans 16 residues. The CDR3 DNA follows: TGTGCCAGCAGCCTACGTGGCCAAAGGACTGTACGGGAGCTGTTTTTT. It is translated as CASSLRGQRTVRELFF.

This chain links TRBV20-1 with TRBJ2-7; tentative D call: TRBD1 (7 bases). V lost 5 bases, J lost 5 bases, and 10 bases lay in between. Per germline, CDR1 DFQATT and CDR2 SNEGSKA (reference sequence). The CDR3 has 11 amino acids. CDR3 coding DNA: TGCAGTGCTGGAGGGGGCCACGAGCAGTACTTC. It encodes CSAGGGHEQYF.

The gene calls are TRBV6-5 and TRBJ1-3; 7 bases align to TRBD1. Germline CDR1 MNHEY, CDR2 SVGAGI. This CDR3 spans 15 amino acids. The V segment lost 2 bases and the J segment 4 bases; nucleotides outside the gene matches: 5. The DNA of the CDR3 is TGTGCCAGCAGTTACGGTCAGGGGGGAGGAAACACCATATATTTT. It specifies CASSYGQGGGNTIYF.

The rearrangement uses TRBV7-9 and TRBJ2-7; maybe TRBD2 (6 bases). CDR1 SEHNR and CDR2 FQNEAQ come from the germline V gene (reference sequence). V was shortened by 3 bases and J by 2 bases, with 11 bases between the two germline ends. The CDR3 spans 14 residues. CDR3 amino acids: CASSLGLPPYEQYF. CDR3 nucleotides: TGTGCCAGCAGCTTGGGACTGCCCCCCTACGAGCAGTACTTC.

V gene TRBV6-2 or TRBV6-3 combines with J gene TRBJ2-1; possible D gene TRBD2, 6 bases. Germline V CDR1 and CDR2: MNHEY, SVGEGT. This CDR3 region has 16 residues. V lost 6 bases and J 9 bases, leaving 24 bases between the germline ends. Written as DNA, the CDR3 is TGTGCCAGCAGCCGCCTCAGGGCGGGAACGGGTACTGAGCAGTTCTTC. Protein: CASSRLRAGTGTEQFF.

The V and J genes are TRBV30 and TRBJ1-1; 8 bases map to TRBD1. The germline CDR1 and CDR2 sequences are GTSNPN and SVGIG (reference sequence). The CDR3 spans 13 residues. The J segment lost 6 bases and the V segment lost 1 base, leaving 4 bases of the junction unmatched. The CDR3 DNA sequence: TGTGCCTGGAGTGGTACAGGGGGTGCTGAAGCTTTCTTT. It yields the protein CAWSGTGGAEAFF.

The CDR3 loop is CASSQVFGLGETQYF. CDR3 DNA: TGTGCCAGCAGCCAAGTTTTCGGTCTGGGCGAGACCCAGTACTTC. This chain connects TRBV3-1 (or the pseudogene TRBV3-2) to TRBJ2-5; D ambiguous. Germline lookup yields CDR1 LGHDT and CDR2 YNNKEL (reference sequence). V was cut by 1 base and J by 5 bases, with 14 bases left in between. CDR3 length: 15 amino acids.

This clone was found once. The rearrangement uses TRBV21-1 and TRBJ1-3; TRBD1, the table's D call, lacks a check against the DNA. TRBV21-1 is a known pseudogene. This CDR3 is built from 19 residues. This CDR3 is CASSPPRGDTEASGNTIYF. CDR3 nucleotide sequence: TGTGCCAGCAGCCCCCCCCGAGGGGACACAGAAGCCTCTGGAAACACCATATATTTT.

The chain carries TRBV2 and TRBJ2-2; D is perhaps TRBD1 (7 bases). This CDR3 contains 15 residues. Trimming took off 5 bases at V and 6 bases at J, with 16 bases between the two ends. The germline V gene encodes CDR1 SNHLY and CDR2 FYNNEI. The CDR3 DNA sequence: TGTGCCAGCAGTTTCCAGGGGGGCGGATCCGGGGAGCTGTTTTTT. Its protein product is CASSFQGGGSGELFF.

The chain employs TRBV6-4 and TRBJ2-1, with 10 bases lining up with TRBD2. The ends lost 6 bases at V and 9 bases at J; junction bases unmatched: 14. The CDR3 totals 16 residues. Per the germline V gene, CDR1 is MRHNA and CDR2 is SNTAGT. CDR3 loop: CASRADHSSGSREQFF. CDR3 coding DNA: TGTGCCAGCAGAGCCGACCATTCTAGCGGGAGTCGTGAGCAGTTCTTC.

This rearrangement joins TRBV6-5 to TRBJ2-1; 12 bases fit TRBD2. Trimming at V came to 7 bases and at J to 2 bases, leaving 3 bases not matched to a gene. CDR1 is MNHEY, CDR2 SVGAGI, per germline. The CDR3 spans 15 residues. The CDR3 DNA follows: TGTGCCAGCACTACTAGCGGGAGGACCTACAATGAGCAGTTCTTC. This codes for CASTTSGRTYNEQFF.

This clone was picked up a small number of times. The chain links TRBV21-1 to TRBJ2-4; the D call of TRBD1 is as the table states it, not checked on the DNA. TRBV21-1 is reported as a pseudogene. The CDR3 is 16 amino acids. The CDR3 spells CASSRGQGLAKNIQYF. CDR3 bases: TGTGCCAGCAGCAGAGGACAGGGACTAGCCAAAAACATTCAGTACTTC.

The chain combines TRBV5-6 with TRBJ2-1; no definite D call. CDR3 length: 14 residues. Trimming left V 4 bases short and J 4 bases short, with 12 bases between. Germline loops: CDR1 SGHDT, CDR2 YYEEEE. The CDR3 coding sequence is TGTGCCAGCAGCCAACCGGAGATTTACAATGAGCAGTTCTTC. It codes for CASSQPEIYNEQFF.

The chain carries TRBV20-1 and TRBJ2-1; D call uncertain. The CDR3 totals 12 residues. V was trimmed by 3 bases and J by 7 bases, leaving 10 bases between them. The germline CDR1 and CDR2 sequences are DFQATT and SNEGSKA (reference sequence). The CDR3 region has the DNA TGCAGTGCTAGTGGGCTTCGAAATGAGCAGTTCTTC. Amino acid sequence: CSASGLRNEQFF.

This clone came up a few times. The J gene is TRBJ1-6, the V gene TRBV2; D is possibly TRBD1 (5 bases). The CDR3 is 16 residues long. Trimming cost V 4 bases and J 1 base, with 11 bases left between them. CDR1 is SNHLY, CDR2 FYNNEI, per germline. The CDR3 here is CASSAWQGSYNSPLHF. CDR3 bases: TGTGCCAGCAGTGCCTGGCAGGGTTCCTATAATTCACCCCTCCACTTT.

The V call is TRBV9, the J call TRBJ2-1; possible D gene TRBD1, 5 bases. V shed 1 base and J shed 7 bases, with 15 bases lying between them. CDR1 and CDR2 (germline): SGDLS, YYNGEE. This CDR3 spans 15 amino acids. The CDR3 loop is CASSVIDSLSNEQFF. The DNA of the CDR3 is TGTGCCAGCAGCGTAATAGACAGTTTGAGTAATGAGCAGTTCTTC.

The CDR3 sequence is CASSLNPTGLEQYF. CDR3 nucleotide sequence: TGTGCCAGCAGTTTAAACCCAACAGGGCTCGAGCAGTACTTC. The V call is TRBV28, the J call TRBJ2-7; the D gene is possibly TRBD1 (6 bases). Germline CDR1 MDHEN, CDR2 SYDVKM. The CDR3 is 14 residues long. V gave up 2 bases and J gave up 6 bases, with 14 bases separating them.

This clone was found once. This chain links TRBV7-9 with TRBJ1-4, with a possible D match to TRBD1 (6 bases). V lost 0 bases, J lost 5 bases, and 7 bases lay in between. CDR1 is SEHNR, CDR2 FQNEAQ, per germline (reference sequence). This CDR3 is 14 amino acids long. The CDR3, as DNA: TGTGCCAGCAGCTTAGCTCAGGGGAATGAAAAACTGTTTTTT. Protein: CASSLAQGNEKLFF.

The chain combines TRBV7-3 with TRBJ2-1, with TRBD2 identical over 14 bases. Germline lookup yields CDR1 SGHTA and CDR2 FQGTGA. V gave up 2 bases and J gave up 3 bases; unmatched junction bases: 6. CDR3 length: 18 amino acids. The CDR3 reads CASSLGLAGGSGYNEQFF. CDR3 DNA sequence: TGTGCCAGCAGCTTAGGACTAGCGGGAGGATCTGGCTACAATGAGCAGTTCTTC.